This TCR beta chain was sequenced in a study of blood T cell repertoires in COVID-19. Turning to the study itself: Whether acute or convalescent, the COVID-19 samples came from the United States, Italy and Spain.

In the authors' methods: Estimation of nucleated cell counts was performed using reference gene primer amplification. Measured with immunoSEQ multiplex PCR; TCRdb has only the in-frame clones, and not every one. V and J calls and clone size are as listed in that table; D and trimming were resolved from the DNA. The table includes about 120,000 clones, roughly three quarters detected once. The source of this sequence is a human donor in a cohort sampled during active COVID-19. The specimen sequenced was peripheral blood.

The CDR3 region has the DNA TGTGCCAGCAGCCGTAATGGAGGGTCTAATGAAAAACTGTTTTTT. Translating it yields CASSRNGGSNEKLFF. This chain links TRBV6-5 with TRBJ1-4; D not certain. Germline CDR1 reads MNHEY; CDR2 reads SVGAGI. The CDR3 consists of 15 residues. V lost 6 bases and J lost 3, with 14 bases in between.